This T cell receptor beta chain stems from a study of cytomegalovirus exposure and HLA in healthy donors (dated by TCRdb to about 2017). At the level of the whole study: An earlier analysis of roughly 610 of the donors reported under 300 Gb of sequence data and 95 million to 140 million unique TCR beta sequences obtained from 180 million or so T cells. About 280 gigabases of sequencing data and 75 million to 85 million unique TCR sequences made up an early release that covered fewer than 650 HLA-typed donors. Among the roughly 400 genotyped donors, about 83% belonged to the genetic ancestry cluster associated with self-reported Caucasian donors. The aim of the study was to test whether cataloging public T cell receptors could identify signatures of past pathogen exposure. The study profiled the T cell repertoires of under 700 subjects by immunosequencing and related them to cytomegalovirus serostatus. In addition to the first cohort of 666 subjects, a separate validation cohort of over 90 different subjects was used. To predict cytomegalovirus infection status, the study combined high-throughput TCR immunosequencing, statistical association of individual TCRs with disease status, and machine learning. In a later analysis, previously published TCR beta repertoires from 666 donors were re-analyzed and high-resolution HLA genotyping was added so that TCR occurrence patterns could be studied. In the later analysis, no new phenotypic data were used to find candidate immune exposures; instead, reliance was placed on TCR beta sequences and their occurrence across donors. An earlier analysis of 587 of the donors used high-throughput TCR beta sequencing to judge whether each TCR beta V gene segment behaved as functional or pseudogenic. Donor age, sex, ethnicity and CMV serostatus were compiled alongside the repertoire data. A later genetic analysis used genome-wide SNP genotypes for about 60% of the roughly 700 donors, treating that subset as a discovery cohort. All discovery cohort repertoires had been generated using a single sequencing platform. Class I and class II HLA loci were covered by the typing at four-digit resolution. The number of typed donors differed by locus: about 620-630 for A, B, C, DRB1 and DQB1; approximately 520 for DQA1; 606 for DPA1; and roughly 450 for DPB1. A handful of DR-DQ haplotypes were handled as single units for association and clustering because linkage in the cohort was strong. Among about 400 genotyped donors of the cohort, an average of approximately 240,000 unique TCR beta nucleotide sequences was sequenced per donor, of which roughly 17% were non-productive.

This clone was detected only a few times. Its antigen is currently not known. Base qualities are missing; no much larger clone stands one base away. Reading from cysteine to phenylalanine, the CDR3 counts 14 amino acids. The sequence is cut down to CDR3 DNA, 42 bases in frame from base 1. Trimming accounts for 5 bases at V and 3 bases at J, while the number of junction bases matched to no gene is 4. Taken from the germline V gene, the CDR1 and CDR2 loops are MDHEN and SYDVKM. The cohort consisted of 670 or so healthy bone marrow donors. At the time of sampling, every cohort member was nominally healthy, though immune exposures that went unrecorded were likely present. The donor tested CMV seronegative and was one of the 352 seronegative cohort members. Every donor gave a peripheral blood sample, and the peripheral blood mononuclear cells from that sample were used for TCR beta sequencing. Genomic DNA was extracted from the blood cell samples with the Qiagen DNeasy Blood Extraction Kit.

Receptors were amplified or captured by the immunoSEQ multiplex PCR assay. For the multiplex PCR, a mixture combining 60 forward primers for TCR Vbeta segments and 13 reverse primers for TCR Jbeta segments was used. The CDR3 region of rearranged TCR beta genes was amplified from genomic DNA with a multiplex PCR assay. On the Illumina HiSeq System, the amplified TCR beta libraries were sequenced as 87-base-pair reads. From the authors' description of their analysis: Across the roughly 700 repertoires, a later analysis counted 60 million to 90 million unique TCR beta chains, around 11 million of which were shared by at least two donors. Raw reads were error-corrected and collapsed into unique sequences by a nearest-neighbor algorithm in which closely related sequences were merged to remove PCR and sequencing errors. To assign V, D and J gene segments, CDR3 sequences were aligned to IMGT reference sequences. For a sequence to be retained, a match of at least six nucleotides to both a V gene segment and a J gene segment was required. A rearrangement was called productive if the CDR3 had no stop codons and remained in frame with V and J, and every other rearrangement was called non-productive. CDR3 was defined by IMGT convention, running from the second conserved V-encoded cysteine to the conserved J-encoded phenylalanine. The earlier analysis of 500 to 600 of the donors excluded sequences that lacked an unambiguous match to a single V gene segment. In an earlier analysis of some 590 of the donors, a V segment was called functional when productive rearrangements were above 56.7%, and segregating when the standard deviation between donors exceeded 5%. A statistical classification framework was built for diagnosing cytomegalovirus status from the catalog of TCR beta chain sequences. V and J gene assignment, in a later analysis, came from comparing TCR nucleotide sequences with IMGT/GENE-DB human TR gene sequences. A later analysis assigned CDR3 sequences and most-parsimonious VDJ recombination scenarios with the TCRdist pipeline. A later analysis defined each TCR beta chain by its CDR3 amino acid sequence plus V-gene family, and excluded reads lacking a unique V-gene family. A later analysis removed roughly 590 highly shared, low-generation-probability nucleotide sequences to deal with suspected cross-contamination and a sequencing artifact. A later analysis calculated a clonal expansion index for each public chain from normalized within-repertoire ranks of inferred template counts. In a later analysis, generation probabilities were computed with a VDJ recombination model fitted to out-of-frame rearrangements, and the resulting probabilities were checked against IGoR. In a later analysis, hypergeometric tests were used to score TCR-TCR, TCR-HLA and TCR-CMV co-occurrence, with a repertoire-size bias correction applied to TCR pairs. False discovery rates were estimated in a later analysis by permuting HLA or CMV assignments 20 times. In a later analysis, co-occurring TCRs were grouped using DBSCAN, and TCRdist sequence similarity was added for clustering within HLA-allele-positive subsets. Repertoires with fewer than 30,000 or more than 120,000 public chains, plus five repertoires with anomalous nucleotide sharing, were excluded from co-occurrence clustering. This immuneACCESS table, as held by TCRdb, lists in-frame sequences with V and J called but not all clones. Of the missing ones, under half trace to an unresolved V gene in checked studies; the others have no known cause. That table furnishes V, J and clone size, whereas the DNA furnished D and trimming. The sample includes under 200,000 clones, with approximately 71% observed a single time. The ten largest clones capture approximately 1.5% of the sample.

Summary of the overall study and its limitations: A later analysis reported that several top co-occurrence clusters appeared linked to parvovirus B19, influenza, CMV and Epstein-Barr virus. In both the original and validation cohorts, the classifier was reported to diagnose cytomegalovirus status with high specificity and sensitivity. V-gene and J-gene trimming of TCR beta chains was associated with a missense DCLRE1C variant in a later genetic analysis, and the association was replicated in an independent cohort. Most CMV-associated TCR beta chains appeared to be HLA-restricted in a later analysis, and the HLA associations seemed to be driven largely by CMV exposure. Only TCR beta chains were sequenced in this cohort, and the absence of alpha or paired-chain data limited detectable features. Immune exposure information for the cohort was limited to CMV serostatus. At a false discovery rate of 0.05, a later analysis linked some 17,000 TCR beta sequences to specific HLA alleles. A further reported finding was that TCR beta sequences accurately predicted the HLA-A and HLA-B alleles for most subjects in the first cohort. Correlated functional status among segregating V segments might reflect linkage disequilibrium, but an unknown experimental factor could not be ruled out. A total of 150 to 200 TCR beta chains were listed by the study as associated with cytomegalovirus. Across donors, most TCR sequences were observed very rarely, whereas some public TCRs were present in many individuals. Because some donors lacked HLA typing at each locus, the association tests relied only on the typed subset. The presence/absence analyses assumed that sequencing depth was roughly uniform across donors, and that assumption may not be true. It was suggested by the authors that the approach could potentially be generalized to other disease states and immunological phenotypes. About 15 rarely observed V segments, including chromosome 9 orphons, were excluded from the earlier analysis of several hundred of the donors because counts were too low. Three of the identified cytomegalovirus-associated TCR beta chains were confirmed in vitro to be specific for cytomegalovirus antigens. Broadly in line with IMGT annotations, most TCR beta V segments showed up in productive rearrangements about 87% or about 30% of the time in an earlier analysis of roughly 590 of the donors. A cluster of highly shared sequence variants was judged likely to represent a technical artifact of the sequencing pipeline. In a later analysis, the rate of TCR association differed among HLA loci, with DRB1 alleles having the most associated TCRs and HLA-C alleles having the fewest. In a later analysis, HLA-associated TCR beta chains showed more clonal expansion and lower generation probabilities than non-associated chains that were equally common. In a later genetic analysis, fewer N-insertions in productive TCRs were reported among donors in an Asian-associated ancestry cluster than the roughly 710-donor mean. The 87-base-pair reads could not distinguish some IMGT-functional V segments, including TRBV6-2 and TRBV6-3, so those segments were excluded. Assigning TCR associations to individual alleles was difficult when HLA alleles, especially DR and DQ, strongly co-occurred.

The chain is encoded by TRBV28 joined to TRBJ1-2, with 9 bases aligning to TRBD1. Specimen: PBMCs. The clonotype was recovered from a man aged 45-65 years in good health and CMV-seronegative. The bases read TGTGCCAGCAGTATACAGGGGGCCGACTATGGCTACACCTTC. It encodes CASSIQGADYGYTF.